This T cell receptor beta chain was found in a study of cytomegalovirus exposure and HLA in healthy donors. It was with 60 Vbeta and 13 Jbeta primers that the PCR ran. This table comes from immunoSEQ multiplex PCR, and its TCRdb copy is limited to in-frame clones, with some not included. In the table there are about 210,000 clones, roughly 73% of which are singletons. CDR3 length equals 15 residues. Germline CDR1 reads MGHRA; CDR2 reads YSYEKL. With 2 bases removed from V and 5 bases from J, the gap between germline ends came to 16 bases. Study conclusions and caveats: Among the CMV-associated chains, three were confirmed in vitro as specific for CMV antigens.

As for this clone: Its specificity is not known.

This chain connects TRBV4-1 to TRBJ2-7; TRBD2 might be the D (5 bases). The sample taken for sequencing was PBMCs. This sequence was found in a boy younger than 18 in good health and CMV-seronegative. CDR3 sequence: CASSQRGWRGDEQYF. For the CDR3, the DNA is TGCGCCAGCAGCCAAAGAGGGTGGAGAGGCGACGAGCAGTACTTC.